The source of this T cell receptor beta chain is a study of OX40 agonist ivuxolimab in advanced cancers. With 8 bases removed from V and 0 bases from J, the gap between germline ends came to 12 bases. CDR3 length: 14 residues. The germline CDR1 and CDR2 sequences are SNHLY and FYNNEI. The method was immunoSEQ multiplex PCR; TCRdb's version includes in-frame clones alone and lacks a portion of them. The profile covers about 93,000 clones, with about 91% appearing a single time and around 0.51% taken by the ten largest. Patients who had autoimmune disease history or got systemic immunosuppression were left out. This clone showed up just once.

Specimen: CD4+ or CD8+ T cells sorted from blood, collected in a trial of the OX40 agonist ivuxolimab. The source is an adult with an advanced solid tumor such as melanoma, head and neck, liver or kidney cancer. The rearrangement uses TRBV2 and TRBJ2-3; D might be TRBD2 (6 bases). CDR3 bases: TGTGCCAGCGGCGTAGCGGAAAGCACAGATACGCAGTATTTT. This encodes CASGVAESTDTQYF.